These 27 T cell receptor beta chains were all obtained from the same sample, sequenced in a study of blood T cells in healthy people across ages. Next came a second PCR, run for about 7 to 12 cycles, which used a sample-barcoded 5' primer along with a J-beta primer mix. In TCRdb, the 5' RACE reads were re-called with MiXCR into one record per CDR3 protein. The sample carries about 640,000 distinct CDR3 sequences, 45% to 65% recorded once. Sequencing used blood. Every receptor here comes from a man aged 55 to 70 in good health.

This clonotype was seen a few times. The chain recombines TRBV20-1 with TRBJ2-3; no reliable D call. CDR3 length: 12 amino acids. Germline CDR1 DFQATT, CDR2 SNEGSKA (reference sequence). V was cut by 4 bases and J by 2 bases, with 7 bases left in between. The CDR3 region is CSATTLTDTQYF. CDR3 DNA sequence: TGCAGTGCTACCACCCTCACAGATACGCAGTATTTT.

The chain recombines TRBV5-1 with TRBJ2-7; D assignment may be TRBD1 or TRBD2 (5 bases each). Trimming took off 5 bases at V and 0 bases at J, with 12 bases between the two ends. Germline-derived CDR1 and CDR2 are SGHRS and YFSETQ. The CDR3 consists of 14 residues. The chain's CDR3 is CASRRDPSSYEQYF. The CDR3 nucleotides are TGCGCCAGCAGGAGGGACCCCAGCTCCTACGAGCAGTACTTC.

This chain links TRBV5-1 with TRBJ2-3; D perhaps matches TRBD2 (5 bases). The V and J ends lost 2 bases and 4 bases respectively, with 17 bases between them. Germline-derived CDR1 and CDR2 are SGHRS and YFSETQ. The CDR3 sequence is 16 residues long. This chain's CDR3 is CASSLEALAGADTQYF. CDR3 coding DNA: TGCGCCAGCAGCTTAGAAGCCCTGGCGGGCGCAGATACGCAGTATTTT.

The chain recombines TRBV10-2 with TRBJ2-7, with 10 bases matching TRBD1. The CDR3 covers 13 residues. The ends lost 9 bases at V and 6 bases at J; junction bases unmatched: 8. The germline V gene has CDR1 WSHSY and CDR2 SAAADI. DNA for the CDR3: TGCGCCAGTGCCGGGACAGGGGCGTCCGAGCAGTACTTC. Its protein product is CASAGTGASEQYF.

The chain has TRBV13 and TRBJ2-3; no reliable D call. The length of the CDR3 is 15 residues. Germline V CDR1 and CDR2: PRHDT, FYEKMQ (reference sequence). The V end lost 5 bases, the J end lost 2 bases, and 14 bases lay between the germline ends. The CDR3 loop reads CASSPIMGFTDTQYF. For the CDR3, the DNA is TGTGCCAGCAGCCCTATAATGGGATTCACAGATACGCAGTATTTT.

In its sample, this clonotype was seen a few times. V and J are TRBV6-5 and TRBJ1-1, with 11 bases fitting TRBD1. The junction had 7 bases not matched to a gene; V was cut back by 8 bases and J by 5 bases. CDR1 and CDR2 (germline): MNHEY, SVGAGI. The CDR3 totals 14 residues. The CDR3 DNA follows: TGTGCCAGCTTAACCGGGACAGGGGGAACTGAAGCTTTCTTT. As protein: CASLTGTGGTEAFF.

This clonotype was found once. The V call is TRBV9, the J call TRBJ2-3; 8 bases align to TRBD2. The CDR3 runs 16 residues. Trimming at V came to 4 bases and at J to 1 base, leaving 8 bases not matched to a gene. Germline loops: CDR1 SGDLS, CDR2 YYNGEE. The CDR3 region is CASSTQAGAGTDTQYF. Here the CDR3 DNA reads TGTGCCAGCAGCACCCAAGCGGGGGCGGGCACAGATACGCAGTATTTT.

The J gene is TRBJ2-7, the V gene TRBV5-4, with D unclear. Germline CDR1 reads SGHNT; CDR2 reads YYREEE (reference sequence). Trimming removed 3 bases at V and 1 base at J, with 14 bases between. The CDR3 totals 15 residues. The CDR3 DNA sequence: TGTGCCAGCAGCTGGGATCGGGCTAGATCCTACGAGCAGTACTTC. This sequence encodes CASSWDRARSYEQYF.

The CDR3 loop reads CASSAAINTEAFF. The DNA for the CDR3 is TGCGCCAGCAGCGCGGCTATTAACACTGAAGCTTTCTTT. This chain uses TRBV5-1 with TRBJ1-1; D gene uncertain. The CDR3 has 13 amino acids. Germline-derived CDR1 and CDR2 are SGHRS and YFSETQ. With 4 bases removed from V and 2 bases from J, the gap between germline ends came to 9 bases.

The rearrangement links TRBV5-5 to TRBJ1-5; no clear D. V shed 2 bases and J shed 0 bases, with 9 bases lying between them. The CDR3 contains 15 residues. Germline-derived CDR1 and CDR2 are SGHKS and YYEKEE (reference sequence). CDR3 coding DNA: TGTGCCAGCAGCTTCCGTCCGGATAGCAATCAGCCCCAGCATTTT. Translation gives CASSFRPDSNQPQHF.

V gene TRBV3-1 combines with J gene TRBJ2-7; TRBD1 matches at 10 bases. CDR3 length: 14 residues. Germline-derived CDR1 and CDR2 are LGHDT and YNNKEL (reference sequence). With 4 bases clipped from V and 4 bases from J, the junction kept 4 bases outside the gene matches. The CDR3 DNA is TGTGCCAGCAGCCTCGGACAGGGGGATTACGAGCAGTACTTC. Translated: CASSLGQGDYEQYF.

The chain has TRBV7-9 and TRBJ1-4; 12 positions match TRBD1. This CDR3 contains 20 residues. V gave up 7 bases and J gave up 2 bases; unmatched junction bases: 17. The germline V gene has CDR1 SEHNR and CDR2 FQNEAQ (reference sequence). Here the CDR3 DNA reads TGTGCCAGCAACCCGGGACAGGGGGCCCTAATCGGTGCGACTAATGAAAAACTGTTTTTT. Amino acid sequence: CASNPGQGALIGATNEKLFF.

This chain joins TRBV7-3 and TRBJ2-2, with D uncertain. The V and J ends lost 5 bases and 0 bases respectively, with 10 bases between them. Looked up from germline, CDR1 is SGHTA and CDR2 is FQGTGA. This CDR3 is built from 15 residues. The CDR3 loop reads CASSPLGSNTGELFF. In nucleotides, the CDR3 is TGTGCCAGCAGCCCCCTAGGGTCGAACACCGGGGAGCTGTTTTTT.

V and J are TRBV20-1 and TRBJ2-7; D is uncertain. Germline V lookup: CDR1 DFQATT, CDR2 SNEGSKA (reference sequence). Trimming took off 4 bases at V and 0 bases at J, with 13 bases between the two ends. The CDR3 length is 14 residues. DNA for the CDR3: TGCAGTGCTATGGGATGGGGAAGCTCCTACGAGCAGTACTTC. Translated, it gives CSAMGWGSSYEQYF.

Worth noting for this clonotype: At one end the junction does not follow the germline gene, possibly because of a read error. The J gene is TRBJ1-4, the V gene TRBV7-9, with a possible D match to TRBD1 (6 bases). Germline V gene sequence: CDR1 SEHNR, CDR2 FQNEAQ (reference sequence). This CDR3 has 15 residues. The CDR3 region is CASSGTGSTNEELFF. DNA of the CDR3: TGTGCCAGTAGCGGTACAGGGTCAACTAATGAAGAACTGTTTTTT.

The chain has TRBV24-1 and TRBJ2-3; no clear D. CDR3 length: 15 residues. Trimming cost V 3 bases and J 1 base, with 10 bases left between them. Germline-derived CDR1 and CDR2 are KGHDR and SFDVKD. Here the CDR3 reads CATSDGPSGTDTQYF. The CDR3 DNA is TGTGCCACCAGTGATGGCCCGTCGGGCACAGATACGCAGTATTTT.

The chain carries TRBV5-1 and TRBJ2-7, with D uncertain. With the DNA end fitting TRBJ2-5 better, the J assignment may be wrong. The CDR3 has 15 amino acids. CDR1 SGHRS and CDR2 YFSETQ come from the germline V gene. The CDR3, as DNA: TGCGCCAGCAGCTTGGAACCGTCGGGCCAAGAGACCCAGTACTTC. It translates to CASSLEPSGQETQYF.

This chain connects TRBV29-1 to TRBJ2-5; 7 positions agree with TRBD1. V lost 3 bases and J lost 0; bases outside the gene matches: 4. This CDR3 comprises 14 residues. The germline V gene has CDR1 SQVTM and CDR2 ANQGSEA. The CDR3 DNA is TGCAGCGTTGAGGAGACAGGGTACCAAGAGACCCAGTACTTC. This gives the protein CSVEETGYQETQYF.

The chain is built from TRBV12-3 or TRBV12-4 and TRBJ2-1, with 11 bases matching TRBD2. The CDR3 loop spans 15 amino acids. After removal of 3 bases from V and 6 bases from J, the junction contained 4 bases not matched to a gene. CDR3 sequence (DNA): TGTGCCAGCAGTTTCCGGCTAGCGGGGGGCAATGAGCAGTTCTTC. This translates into CASSFRLAGGNEQFF.

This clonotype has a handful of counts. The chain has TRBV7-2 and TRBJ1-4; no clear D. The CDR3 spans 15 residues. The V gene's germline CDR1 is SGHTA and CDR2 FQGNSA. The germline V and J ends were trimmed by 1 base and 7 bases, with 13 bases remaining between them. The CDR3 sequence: CASSLVGSRSEKLFF. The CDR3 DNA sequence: TGTGCCAGCAGCTTAGTCGGGTCCCGCTCTGAAAAACTGTTTTTT.

The CDR3 sequence: CASSVVSGGRQYF. In DNA form, the CDR3 reads TGCGCCAGCAGCGTGGTGTCAGGGGGACGGCAGTACTTC. The chain has TRBV5-1 and TRBJ2-4; 7 nucleotides line up with TRBD1. The J segment lost 13 bases and the V segment lost 4 bases, leaving 11 bases of the junction unmatched. CDR3 size: 13 residues. CDR1 SGHRS and CDR2 YFSETQ come from the germline V gene.

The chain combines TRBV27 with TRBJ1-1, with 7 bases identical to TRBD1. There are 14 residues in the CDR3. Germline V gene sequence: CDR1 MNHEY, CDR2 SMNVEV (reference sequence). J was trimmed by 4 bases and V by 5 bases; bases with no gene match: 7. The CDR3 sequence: CASSPRDSFTEAFF. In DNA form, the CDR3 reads TGTGCCAGCAGTCCCCGGGACAGTTTCACTGAAGCTTTCTTT.

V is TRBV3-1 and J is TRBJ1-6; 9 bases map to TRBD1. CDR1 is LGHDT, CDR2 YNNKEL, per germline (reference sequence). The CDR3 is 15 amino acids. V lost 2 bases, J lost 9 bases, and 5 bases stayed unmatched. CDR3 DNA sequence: TGTGCCAGCAGCCAACCGGGACAGGGTAGTTCACCCCTCCACTTT. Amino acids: CASSQPGQGSSPLHF.

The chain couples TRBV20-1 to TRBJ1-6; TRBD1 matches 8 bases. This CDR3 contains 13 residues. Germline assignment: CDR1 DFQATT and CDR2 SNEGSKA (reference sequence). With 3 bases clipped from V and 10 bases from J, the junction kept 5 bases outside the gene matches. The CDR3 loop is CSASQGANSPLHF. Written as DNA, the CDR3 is TGCAGTGCTAGTCAGGGGGCCAACTCACCCCTCCACTTT.

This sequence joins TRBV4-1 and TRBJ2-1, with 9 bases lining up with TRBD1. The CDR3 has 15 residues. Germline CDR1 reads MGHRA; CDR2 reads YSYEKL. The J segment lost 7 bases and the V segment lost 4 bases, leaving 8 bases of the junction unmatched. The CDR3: CASSPDRGQWNEQFF. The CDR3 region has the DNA TGCGCCAGCAGCCCGGACAGGGGACAGTGGAATGAGCAGTTCTTC.

DNA of the CDR3: TGCAGTGCCCGGGGAGCGGGGGGCTCCTACAATGAGCAGTTCTTC. Residues: CSARGAGGSYNEQFF. V and J are TRBV20-1 and TRBJ2-1; TRBD2 matches 9 bases. This CDR3 is 15 amino acids long. The V and J ends lost 6 bases and 0 bases, in that order; junction bases with no gene match: 6. Germline V gene sequence: CDR1 DFQATT, CDR2 SNEGSKA (reference sequence).

This CDR3 is CSAEKGLAGGRQETQYF. Written as DNA, the CDR3 is TGCAGTGCTGAAAAAGGACTAGCGGGCGGAAGACAAGAGACCCAGTACTTC. The V call is TRBV20-1, the J call TRBJ2-7, with 11 bases lining up with TRBD2. Gene TRBJ2-5 matches the end of the DNA better, so the J call may be wrong. CDR1 is DFQATT and CDR2 is SNEGSKA in the germline V gene (reference sequence). This CDR3 comprises 17 residues.